Following are 3 T cell receptor beta chains from one sample sequenced in a study of blood T cell repertoires in COVID-19. The method was immunoSEQ multiplex PCR; TCRdb's version includes in-frame clones alone and lacks a portion of them. The sample includes approximately 25,000 clones, approximately 78% seen only once; the top ten take almost 2.5%. Sample: peripheral blood. All receptors come from a woman in her 70s with COVID-19, enrolled during active disease.

The chain combines TRBV4-3 with TRBJ1-1, with a tentative D call TRBD1 (6 bases). In germline, CDR1 is LGHNA, CDR2 YSLEER. The CDR3 loop spans 15 amino acids. V was cut by 9 bases and J by 8 bases, with 25 bases left in between. CDR3 sequence: CARLNHREGCDEAFF. DNA of the CDR3: TGCGCCAGGCTAAATCACAGGGAGGGCTGCGACGAAGCTTTCTTT.

This rearrangement joins TRBV29-1 to TRBJ2-5; D perhaps matches TRBD2 (6 bases). This CDR3 region has 13 residues. Trimming cost V 4 bases and J 4 bases, with 13 bases left between them. Per the germline V gene, CDR1 is SQVTM and CDR2 is ANQGSEA. The CDR3 nucleotides are TGCAGCGTTGTAACGGGAGTCACAGAGACCCAGTACTTC. Encoded protein: CSVVTGVTETQYF.

This chain links TRBV2 with TRBJ2-5; D might be TRBD1 (6 bases). The CDR3 has 14 residues. Germline V gene sequence: CDR1 SNHLY, CDR2 FYNNEI. V was clipped by 6 bases and J by 2 bases, with 13 bases between them. The CDR3 DNA is TGTGCCAGCAGGCACACCGACAGGCAAGAGACCCAGTACTTC. As protein: CASRHTDRQETQYF.